This TCR beta chain appears in the sequencing data of a study of cytomegalovirus exposure and HLA in healthy donors (dated by TCRdb to 2017 to 2019). For the wider study: In an earlier analysis of under 600 of the donors, 276 Gb of sequence data and roughly 100 million unique TCR beta sequences from about 179 million T cells were reported. An early release covering roughly 580 HLA-typed donors comprised about 300 gigabases of sequencing data and roughly 85 million unique TCR sequences. The genetic ancestry cluster associated with self-reported Caucasian donors included over 65% of the roughly 400 genotyped donors. The aim of the study was to test whether cataloging public T cell receptors could identify signatures of past pathogen exposure. The T cell repertoires of about 700 subjects were profiled by immunosequencing and related to cytomegalovirus serostatus. Besides the first cohort of approximately 670 subjects, a separate validation cohort made up of 120 or so different subjects was used. To predict cytomegalovirus infection status, the study brought together high-throughput TCR immunosequencing, statistical association of individual TCRs with disease status, and machine learning. A later analysis re-analyzed previously published TCR beta repertoires from about 600 donors and added high-resolution HLA genotyping to study TCR occurrence patterns. Rather than using new phenotypic data, the later analysis identified candidate immune exposures from TCR beta sequences and from how often those sequences occurred across donors. In an earlier analysis of a few hundred of the donors, high-throughput TCR beta sequencing was used to judge whether each TCR beta V gene segment behaved as functional or pseudogenic. Donor age, sex, ethnicity and CMV serostatus were compiled alongside the repertoire data. A later genetic analysis used genome-wide SNP genotypes for about 60% of the roughly 700 donors, treating that subset as a discovery cohort. All discovery cohort repertoires had been generated using a single sequencing platform. HLA typing included class I and class II loci at four-digit resolution. Typing coverage differed by locus: A, B, C, DRB1 and DQB1 were typed in roughly 629-630 donors, DQA1 in around 500, DPA1 in 600 to 610, and DPB1 in about 450. Five DR-DQ haplotypes were handled as single units for association and clustering because linkage in the cohort was strong. Among several hundred genotyped donors of the cohort, an average of approximately 220,000 unique TCR beta nucleotide sequences was sequenced per donor, of which 15% to 20% were non-productive. Overall study results and their limits: Specific HLA alleles were associated with 15,000 to 20,000 TCR beta sequences at a false discovery rate of 0.05 in a later analysis. Because counts were too low, about 18 rarely observed V segments, including chromosome 9 orphons, were excluded from the earlier analysis of 500 to 700 of the donors. The study gave a list of some 150 TCR beta chains associated with cytomegalovirus. In this cohort, only TCR beta chains were sequenced, and detectable features were limited by the absence of alpha or paired-chain data. A further reported finding was that TCR beta sequences accurately predicted the HLA-A and HLA-B alleles for most subjects in the first cohort. In a later analysis, most CMV-associated TCR beta chains were found to appear HLA-restricted, with HLA associations seemingly driven largely by CMV exposure. A cluster of highly shared sequence variants was judged likely to be a technical artifact of the sequencing pipeline. The classifier was reported to diagnose cytomegalovirus status with high specificity and sensitivity in both the original cohort and the validation cohort. In vitro tests confirmed that a few of the cytomegalovirus-associated TCR beta chains recognize cytomegalovirus antigens. It was suggested by the authors that the approach could potentially be generalized to other disease states and immunological phenotypes. When HLA alleles, especially DR and DQ, strongly co-occurred, attributing TCR associations to individual alleles was difficult. Compared with the approximately 720-donor mean, donors in an Asian-associated ancestry cluster had fewer N-insertions in productive TCRs, according to a later genetic analysis. Correlated functional status among segregating V segments might be attributable to linkage disequilibrium, but an unknown experimental factor could not be ruled out. Because HLA typing was unavailable for some donors at each locus, only the typed subset was used in association tests. The 87-base-pair reads could not distinguish some IMGT-functional V segments, including TRBV6-2 and TRBV6-3, so those segments were excluded. The only immune exposure information available for the cohort was CMV serostatus. An earlier analysis of around 600 of the donors showed that most TCR beta V segments appeared in productive rearrangements either about 87% or about 30% of the time, which broadly matched IMGT annotations. Presence/absence analyses assumed roughly uniform sequencing depth across donors, an assumption that may not hold. While some public TCRs were present in many individuals, most TCR sequences turned up only very rarely across donors. In a later analysis, TCR association rates were found to vary across HLA loci, with the most associated TCRs seen for DRB1 alleles and the fewest for HLA-C alleles. In a later analysis, HLA-associated TCR beta chains showed more clonal expansion and lower generation probabilities than non-associated chains that were equally common. In a later genetic analysis, a missense DCLRE1C variant was associated with V-gene and J-gene trimming of TCR beta chains, and the association was replicated in an independent cohort. Several of the top co-occurrence clusters appeared to be linked to parvovirus B19, influenza, CMV and Epstein-Barr virus, according to a later analysis.

Receptor amplification or capture employed the immunoSEQ multiplex PCR assay. The multiplex PCR relied on a mix of 60 forward primers for TCR Vbeta segments and 13 reverse primers for TCR Jbeta segments. The CDR3 region of rearranged TCR beta genes was amplified from genomic DNA with a multiplex PCR assay. The amplified TCR beta libraries were sequenced on the Illumina HiSeq System as 87-base-pair reads. The study's processing was this. A later analysis tallied tens of millions of unique TCR beta chains across the 660 or so repertoires, and some 12 million of those chains were shared by two or more donors. A nearest-neighbor algorithm error-corrected the raw reads and collapsed the reads into unique sequences, merging closely related sequences to remove PCR and sequencing errors. V, D and J gene segments were assigned by aligning CDR3 sequences to IMGT reference sequences. Each retained sequence needed at least a six-nucleotide match to both a V gene segment and a J gene segment. A rearrangement counted as productive if the CDR3 had no stop codons and remained in frame with V and J, and every other rearrangement counted as non-productive. Following IMGT convention, CDR3 was defined as the stretch from the second conserved V-encoded cysteine to the conserved J-encoded phenylalanine. Sequences without an unambiguous match to a single V gene segment were excluded from the earlier analysis of a few hundred of the donors. An earlier analysis of some 500 of the donors classified V segments as functional when productive rearrangements were above 56.7% and as segregating when the standard deviation between donors was above 5%. A statistical classification framework was built to diagnose cytomegalovirus status from the catalog of TCR beta chain sequences. V and J gene assignment, in a later analysis, came from comparing TCR nucleotide sequences with IMGT/GENE-DB human TR gene sequences. The TCRdist pipeline was used in a later analysis to assign CDR3 sequences and most-parsimonious VDJ recombination scenarios. A later analysis defined each TCR beta chain by its CDR3 amino acid sequence plus V-gene family, and excluded reads lacking a unique V-gene family. In a later analysis, 500 to 650 highly shared, low-generation-probability nucleotide sequences were removed to address suspected cross-contamination and a sequencing artifact. A later analysis calculated a clonal expansion index for each public chain from normalized within-repertoire ranks of inferred template counts. Generation probabilities in a later analysis came from a VDJ recombination model fitted to out-of-frame rearrangements, and those results were checked against IGoR. In a later analysis, hypergeometric tests were used to score TCR-TCR, TCR-HLA and TCR-CMV co-occurrence, with a repertoire-size bias correction applied to TCR pairs. In a later analysis, false discovery rates were estimated by permuting HLA or CMV assignments 20 times. In a later analysis, co-occurring TCRs were grouped using DBSCAN, and TCRdist sequence similarity was added for clustering within HLA-allele-positive subsets. For co-occurrence clustering, repertoires with fewer than 30,000 or more than 120,000 public chains were excluded, along with roughly 5 repertoires with anomalous nucleotide sharing. TCRdb mirrors the immuneACCESS table, restricted to in-frame sequences. Some clones are absent from its copies; in checked studies, under half trace to an unresolved V gene, and the reason for the others is unknown. D and trimming were read from the DNA, whereas the V and J calls and clone size are those reported in that table. The table kept for this sample lists under 200,000 clones. Of the sample, less than 6.5% is held by the ten largest clones.

The cohort consisted of hundreds of healthy bone marrow donors. Cohort members were all nominally healthy when sampled, although unrecorded immune exposures were likely present. The donor tested CMV seronegative, placing the donor among the 350 or so seronegative members of the cohort. A peripheral blood sample was provided by each donor, and peripheral blood mononuclear cells were used for TCR beta sequencing. The Qiagen DNeasy Blood Extraction Kit was used to extract genomic DNA from the blood cell samples. The CDR3 holds 14 amino acids from the cysteine to the phenylalanine. Of the read, only the CDR3 DNA is kept; its 42 bases are in frame from base 1. CDR1 and CDR2 (SGHTA, FQGTGA) derive from the germline V gene. V and J lose 8 bases and 3 bases, and a span of 13 bases separates them. Points on this clone: Its antigen is still unknown.

The chain is assembled from TRBV7-3 and TRBJ2-2; TRBD2 is a possible D gene, resting on 6 matching bases. Material: PBMCs. The sequence derives from a man in his thirties or forties in good health and CMV-seronegative. This receptor has the CDR3 CASSGDIDTGELFF. The DNA sequence is TGTGCCAGCTCGGGAGATATCGACACCGGGGAGCTGTTTTTT.